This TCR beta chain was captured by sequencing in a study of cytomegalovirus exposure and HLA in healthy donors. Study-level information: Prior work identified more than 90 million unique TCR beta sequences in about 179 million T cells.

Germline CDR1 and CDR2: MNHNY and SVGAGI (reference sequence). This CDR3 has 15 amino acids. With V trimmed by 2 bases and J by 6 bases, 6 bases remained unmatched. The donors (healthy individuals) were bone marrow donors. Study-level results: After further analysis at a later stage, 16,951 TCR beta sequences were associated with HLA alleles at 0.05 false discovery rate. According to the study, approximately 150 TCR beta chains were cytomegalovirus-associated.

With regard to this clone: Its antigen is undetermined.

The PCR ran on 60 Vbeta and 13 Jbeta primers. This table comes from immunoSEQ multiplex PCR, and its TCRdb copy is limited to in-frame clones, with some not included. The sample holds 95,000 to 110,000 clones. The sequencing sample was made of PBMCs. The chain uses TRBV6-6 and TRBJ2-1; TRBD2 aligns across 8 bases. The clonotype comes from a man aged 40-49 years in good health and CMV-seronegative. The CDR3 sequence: CASSYLAGGGNEQFF. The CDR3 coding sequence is TGTGCCAGCAGTTACCTTGCGGGAGGAGGCAATGAGCAGTTCTTC.